These T cell receptor beta chains were read from a single sample in a study of a mutant IDH1 vaccine in newly diagnosed glioma. Sequenced by immunoSEQ multiplex PCR; TCRdb stores in-frame clones only, minus some. The repertoire holds roughly 25,000 clones, with approximately 80% as singletons. Their specific antigens are unknown. The sequenced sample was PBMCs, obtained from a glioma patient whose treatment included an IDH1 peptide vaccine. The receptors stem from a man aged 35-49 years with glioma. Each CDR3 is given with its conserved first and last residue. A D gene is named only where the DNA matches it firmly. Clone size is given for some rows only: seen once, a few or many times, or a class if the clone is expanded.

>NA|NA|TRBJ1-1|TRBV6-1
TGTGCCAGCACCCCGAGGGTTTACACTGAAGCTTTCTTT
CASTPRVYTEAFF
>NA|TRBD1|TRBJ2-3|TRBV27
TGTGCCAGCAGTCCACGGACAGGGAGCTTCACAGATACGCAGTATTTT
CASSPRTGSFTDTQYF
>NA|TRBD1|TRBJ2-3|TRBV5-1
TGCGCCAGCAGTTGGGGACAGGGCCGCACAGATACGCAGTATTTT
CASSWGQGRTDTQYF
>NA|TRBD1|TRBJ1-1|TRBV7-9
TGTGCCAGCAGCCTAACAGGGGGCCGGTGGAACACTGAAGCTTTCTTT
CASSLTGGRWNTEAFF
>NA|NA|TRBJ1-1|TRBV6-5
TGTGCCAGCAGTTGGGAGACTGAAGCTTTCTTT
CASSWETEAFF
>medium-sized|NA|TRBJ1-1|TRBV11-3
TGTGCCAGCAGCTTCTCGGGTACTGAAGCTTTCTTT
CASSFSGTEAFF
>few|NA|TRBJ1-1|TRBV6-5
TGTGCCAGCAGTTACATGCCGGGAATCTTGAACACTGAAGCTTTCTTT
CASSYMPGILNTEAFF
>NA|NA|TRBJ2-3|TRBV27
TGTGCCAGCAGCCCCGAGTGGGCGGACACAGATACGCAGTATTTT
CASSPEWADTDTQYF
>NA|TRBD1|TRBJ2-2|TRBV5-5
TGTGCCAGCAGCTCTCCCGGACAGGGAGTTCGGAACACCGGGGAGCTGTTTTTT
CASSSPGQGVRNTGELFF
>NA|NA|TRBJ1-5|TRBV6-1
TGTGCCAGCAGTGAAGTCGGGGGGAATCTGGGCAATCAGCCCCAGCATTTT
CASSEVGGNLGNQPQHF
>NA|NA|TRBJ1-5|TRBV28
TGTGCCAGCAGCTACGTTGGGGAGGAGGGTCAGCCCCAGCATTTT
CASSYVGEEGQPQHF
>NA|NA|TRBJ1-1|TRBV6-1
TGTGCCAGCCGCAGGGGTGTGAACACTGAAGCTTTCTTT
CASRRGVNTEAFF
>NA|NA|TRBJ2-7|TRBV6-1
TGTGCCAGCAACCCGGACTTCAACTCCTACGAGCAGTACTTC
CASNPDFNSYEQYF
>NA|NA|TRBJ1-1|TRBV2
TGTGCCAGCAGCGAAAAGAGACATGATGGTGGTGAAGCTTTCTTT
CASSEKRHDGGEAFF
>once|NA|TRBJ1-4|TRBV5-1
TGCGCCAGCAGCATAGGAGCAACTAATGAAAAACTGTTTTTT
CASSIGATNEKLFF
>NA|NA|TRBJ1-2|TRBV19
TGTGCCAGTATCCAGGCAGGGAGAGTGAGGGGCTACACCTTC
CASIQAGRVRGYTF
>NA|NA|TRBJ2-1|TRBV6-5
TGTGCCAGCAGTGCGCTAACTAGCTCTGGCGAGCAGTTCTTC
CASSALTSSGEQFF
>NA|NA|TRBJ1-3|TRBV4-2
TGTGCCAGCAGCCAAGATTCGACGGGACACGGCGGAAACACCATATATTTT
CASSQDSTGHGGNTIYF
>NA|NA|TRBJ2-5|TRBV2
TGTGCCAGCAGTGTAGAGCGGACGGTCCAAGAGACCCAGTACTTC
CASSVERTVQETQYF
>once|NA|TRBJ1-4|TRBV9
TGTGCCAGCAGCGTTAGAGGGAGAACAGATGCAACTAATGAAAAACTGTTTTTT
CASSVRGRTDATNEKLFF
>NA|TRBD1|TRBJ2-5|TRBV2
TGTGCCAGCAGTTCAGGGGGTCGGGAGACCCAGTACTTC
CASSSGGRETQYF
>NA|NA|TRBJ1-2|TRBV11-3
TGTGCCAGCAGCGGGACGGTCTATGGCTACACCTTC
CASSGTVYGYTF